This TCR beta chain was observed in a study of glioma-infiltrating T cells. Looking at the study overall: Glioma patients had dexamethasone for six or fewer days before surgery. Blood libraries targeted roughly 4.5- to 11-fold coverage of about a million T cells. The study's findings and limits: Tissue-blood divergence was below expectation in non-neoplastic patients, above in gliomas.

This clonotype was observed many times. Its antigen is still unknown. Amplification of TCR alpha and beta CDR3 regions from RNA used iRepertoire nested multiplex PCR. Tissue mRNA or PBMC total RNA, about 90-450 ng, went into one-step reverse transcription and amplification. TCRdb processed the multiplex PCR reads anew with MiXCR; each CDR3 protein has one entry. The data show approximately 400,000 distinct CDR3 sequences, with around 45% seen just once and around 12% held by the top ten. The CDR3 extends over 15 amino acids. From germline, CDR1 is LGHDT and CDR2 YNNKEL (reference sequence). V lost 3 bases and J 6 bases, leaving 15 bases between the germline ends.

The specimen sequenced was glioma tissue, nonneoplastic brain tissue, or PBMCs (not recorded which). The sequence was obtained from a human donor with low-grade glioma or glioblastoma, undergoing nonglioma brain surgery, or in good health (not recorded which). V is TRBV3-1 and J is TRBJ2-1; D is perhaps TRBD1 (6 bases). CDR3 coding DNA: TGTGCCAGCAGCCATACAGGGTCCCATGTCAATGAGCAGTTCTTC. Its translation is CASSHTGSHVNEQFF.